The 3 T cell receptor beta chains below were found in one sample sequenced in a study of cytomegalovirus exposure and HLA in healthy donors. PCR involved 60 Vbeta and 13 Jbeta primers. Clones were sequenced by immunoSEQ multiplex PCR, and TCRdb holds only the in-frame ones, with some missing. The table has about 250,000 clones, about 75% seen once. The sequencing sample was made of PBMCs. These receptor sequences come from a female donor in good health and CMV-seronegative.

The sample holds a few counts of this clone. This chain connects TRBV6-1 to TRBJ2-3; D possibly corresponds to TRBD1 (6 bases). Germline CDR1 and CDR2: MNHNS and SASEGT. This CDR3 is 15 amino acids long. Trimming removed 6 bases at V and 0 bases at J, with 13 bases between. CDR3 protein: CASSADRISTDTQYF. The CDR3 DNA reads TGTGCCAGCAGCGCCGACAGGATTAGCACAGATACGCAGTATTTT.

The chain has TRBV7-9 and TRBJ1-2, with TRBD1 matching 9 bases. CDR3 size: 11 residues. CDR1 and CDR2 from the germline V gene are SEHNR and FQNEAQ (reference sequence). V was pared by 5 bases and J by 10 bases, with 2 bases of the junction left unmatched. The CDR3 spells CASSPQGAYTF. In nucleotides, the CDR3 is TGTGCCAGCAGCCCACAGGGGGCCTACACCTTC.

This clone turned up a few times. V and J are TRBV4-1 and TRBJ1-4, with 8 bases that match TRBD1. The ends lost 2 bases at V and 4 bases at J; junction bases unmatched: 6. Germline V gene lookup returns CDR1 MGHRA and CDR2 YSYEKL. The CDR3 totals 16 residues. The CDR3 DNA follows: TGCGCCAGCAGCCAACCCCAGGGGGCTTATAATGAAAAACTGTTTTTT. Protein: CASSQPQGAYNEKLFF.